Presented here are 21 T cell receptor beta chains from one specimen sequenced in a study of Ad26.COV2.S vaccination and SARS-CoV-2 variants. Treatment in this sample: roughly 19 received Ad26.COV2.S at low or high dose, single or two shots; 5 received placebo; per-sample allocation not given. Following the first vaccine or placebo injection, samples were taken on day 63. The protocol was immunoSEQ multiplex PCR, while the TCRdb copy is restricted to in-frame clones and leaves out a portion. The data contain roughly 460,000 clones, 80% to 90% of them singletons. The input for sequencing was peripheral blood, taken in a trial of Ad26.COV2.S vaccine versus placebo. Source of these receptors: a person between 18 and 65 years old who received the Ad26.COV2.S COVID-19 vaccine or a placebo.

The J gene is TRBJ2-3, the V gene TRBV4-2, with 8 positions matching TRBD1. The V segment lost 0 bases and the J segment 3 bases; nucleotides outside the gene matches: 8. This CDR3 is 17 amino acids long. Looked up from germline, CDR1 is LGHNA and CDR2 is YNFKEQ. CDR3 in amino acids: CASSQEATGVRTDTQYF. The DNA for the CDR3 is TGTGCCAGCAGCCAAGAGGCGACAGGGGTTCGTACAGATACGCAGTATTTT.

DNA for the CDR3: TGTGCCAGCAGCAACCCGACTAGCGGGGGGGTGTACAATGAGCAGTTCTTC. Translation gives CASSNPTSGGVYNEQFF. V and J are TRBV5-6 and TRBJ2-1; 14 bases agree with TRBD2. The trim removed 4 bases at V and 4 bases at J, leaving 7 bases unmatched. Germline loops: CDR1 SGHDT, CDR2 YYEEEE. The CDR3 covers 17 residues.

J is TRBJ1-4 and V is TRBV15, with 7 bases that match TRBD1. V gave up 6 bases and J gave up 4 bases; unmatched junction bases: 11. The CDR3 runs to 16 residues. The germline V gene has CDR1 LNHNV and CDR2 YYDKDF (reference sequence). Here the CDR3 reads CATSLEWDSYNEKLFF. The DNA of the CDR3 is TGTGCCACCAGTTTAGAGTGGGACAGTTATAATGAAAAACTGTTTTTT.

The chain links TRBV9 to TRBJ2-2; D perhaps matches TRBD1 (5 bases). Germline lookup yields CDR1 SGDLS and CDR2 YYNGEE. V dropped 0 bases and J dropped 0 bases, with 12 bases sitting between them. This CDR3 comprises 17 residues. As DNA, the CDR3 is TGTGCCAGCAGCGTAGTAGGGGCCAGCGCGAACACCGGGGAGCTGTTTTTT. It yields the protein CASSVVGASANTGELFF.

The rearrangement joins TRBV5-4 to TRBJ2-2, with D perhaps TRBD2 (5 bases). CDR1 is SGHNT and CDR2 is YYREEE in the germline V gene (reference sequence). The germline V and J ends were trimmed by 0 bases and 5 bases, with 5 bases remaining between them. CDR3 size: 13 residues. The CDR3 nucleotides read TGTGCCAGCAGCTTGGCGGGGACCGGGGAGCTGTTTTTT. Protein sequence: CASSLAGTGELFF.

The V gene is TRBV7-9, the J gene TRBJ2-5, with D unresolved. With 0 bases removed from V and 2 bases from J, the gap between germline ends came to 10 bases. CDR3 length: 15 amino acids. Germline CDR1 and CDR2: SEHNR and FQNEAQ (reference sequence). The CDR3 sequence: CASSLALGLQETQYF. In DNA form, the CDR3 reads TGTGCCAGCAGCTTAGCGCTGGGCCTACAAGAGACCCAGTACTTC. The variable domain in full, with the rest retrieved from reference TRBV7-9 and TRBJ2-5, is DTGVSQNPRHKITKRGQNVTFRCDPISEHNRLYWYRQTLGQGPEFLTYFQNEAQLEKSRLLSDRFSAERPKGSFSTLEIQRTEQGDSAMYLCASSLALGLQETQYFGPGTRLLVL.

This chain connects TRBV28 to TRBJ2-3; 7 bases line up with TRBD2. Per the germline V gene, CDR1 is MDHEN and CDR2 is SYDVKM. The CDR3 extends over 16 amino acids. The trim removed 5 bases at V and 0 bases at J, leaving 8 bases unmatched. This chain's CDR3 is CASSPTSALSTDTQYF. In DNA, the CDR3 is TGTGCCAGCAGTCCCACTAGCGCCCTGAGCACAGATACGCAGTATTTT.

The chain employs TRBV4-1 and TRBJ2-7, with D possibly being TRBD1 (6 bases). V was cut by 0 bases and J by 3 bases, with 12 bases left in between. The germline CDR1 and CDR2 sequences are MGHRA and YSYEKL. CDR3 length equals 15 residues. Written as DNA, the CDR3 is TGCGCCAGCAGCCAAGATCGGGGACAATTCTACGAGCAGTACTTC. Translated, it gives CASSQDRGQFYEQYF.

This sequence joins TRBV9 and TRBJ2-3, with 13 bases lining up with TRBD2. With V trimmed by 0 bases and J by 3 bases, 7 bases remained unmatched. The germline V gene has CDR1 SGDLS and CDR2 YYNGEE. The CDR3 has 18 amino acids. The CDR3 region is CASSVGRTSGRGTDTQYF. The CDR3 bases are TGTGCCAGCAGCGTAGGAAGGACTAGCGGGAGAGGGACAGATACGCAGTATTTT. The full variable domain, with the rest looked up from reference TRBV9 and TRBJ2-3, is DSGVTQTPKHLITATGQRVTLRCSPRSGDLSVYWYQQSLDQGLQFLIQYYNGEERAKGNILERFSAQQFPDLHSELNLSSLELGDSALYFCASSVGRTSGRGTDTQYFGPGTRLTVL.

The chain recombines TRBV10-3 with TRBJ1-3; D not certain. Germline-derived CDR1 and CDR2 are ENHRY and SYGVKD. The length of the CDR3 is 12 residues. Between the trimmed V and J ends, which lost 6 bases and 8 bases, there was a span of 11 bases. Written as DNA, the CDR3 is TGTGCCATCAGCGTGGATAGCTACACCATATATTTT. Protein sequence: CAISVDSYTIYF.

This chain connects TRBV4-1 to TRBJ1-2; 7 nucleotides agree with TRBD1. This CDR3 has 17 amino acids. J was trimmed by 0 bases and V by 2 bases; bases with no gene match: 9. Germline CDR1 and CDR2: MGHRA and YSYEKL. CDR3: CASSQPGQALANYGYTF. For the CDR3, the DNA is TGCGCCAGCAGCCAACCCGGACAGGCCCTTGCTAACTATGGCTACACCTTC.

This chain connects TRBV30 to TRBJ1-2; D is possibly TRBD1 (5 bases). From germline, CDR1 is GTSNPN and CDR2 SVGIG (reference sequence). Trimming shortened V by 0 bases and J by 3 bases, and 14 bases separated the two germline ends. The CDR3 spans 15 residues. For the CDR3, the DNA is TGTGCCTGGAGTGTCCTGACAGCGTGGGACTATGGCTACACCTTC. Protein product: CAWSVLTAWDYGYTF.

The chain couples TRBV30 to TRBJ1-2; a possible D gene is TRBD1 (5 bases). The germline V gene encodes CDR1 GTSNPN and CDR2 SVGIG (reference sequence). V was cut by 5 bases and J by 3 bases, with 19 bases left in between. The CDR3 consists of 15 residues. The CDR3 DNA reads as TGTGCCTGGGAGGTCGGTGAGGGCAGGGACTATGGCTACACCTTC. Its protein is CAWEVGEGRDYGYTF.

The chain recombines TRBV30 with TRBJ2-5, with D hard to call. V lost 2 bases, J lost 5 bases, and 3 bases lay in between. Germline V gene lookup returns CDR1 GTSNPN and CDR2 SVGIG (reference sequence). CDR3 length: 10 amino acids. The CDR3 reads CAWSLETQYF. CDR3 in DNA: TGTGCCTGGAGTCTGGAGACCCAGTACTTC.

The chain joins TRBV3-1 (or the pseudogene TRBV3-2) to TRBJ1-4; TRBD1 agrees at 8 bases. Germline CDR1 and CDR2: LGHDT and YNNKEL (reference sequence). With 3 bases clipped from V and 8 bases from J, the junction kept 8 bases outside the gene matches. The CDR3 extends over 15 amino acids. The CDR3 protein is CASSHPTGAGEKLFF. As DNA, the CDR3 is TGTGCCAGCAGCCACCCGACAGGGGCGGGGGAAAAACTGTTTTTT.

J is TRBJ2-4 and V is TRBV5-6; 7 bases are a match to TRBD1. Germline CDR1 is SGHDT and CDR2 is YYEEEE. The CDR3 sequence is 14 residues long. V lost 6 bases and J lost 1; bases outside the gene matches: 4. DNA for the CDR3: TGTGCCAGCATTTTACAGGGGGCCAAAAACATTCAGTACTTC. This translates into CASILQGAKNIQYF.

This clone was detected only once. This chain links TRBV3-1 (or the pseudogene TRBV3-2) with TRBJ2-7, with a possible D match to TRBD1 (6 bases). The CDR3 has 15 residues. The germline V and J ends were trimmed by 0 bases and 6 bases, with 15 bases remaining between them. In germline, CDR1 is LGHDT, CDR2 YNNKEL (reference sequence). In nucleotides, the CDR3 is TGTGCCAGCAGCCAAGATCCCGGACAGTCTATCGAGCAGTACTTC. Translating gives CASSQDPGQSIEQYF.

This chain joins TRBV15 and TRBJ1-5; the D is unclear. V was clipped by 1 base and J by 8 bases, with 15 bases between them. CDR1 and CDR2 from the germline V gene are LNHNV and YYDKDF (reference sequence). CDR3 length equals 15 residues. This CDR3 is CATSRAWEGGKPQHF. CDR3 in DNA: TGTGCCACCAGCAGAGCCTGGGAGGGAGGTAAGCCCCAGCATTTT.

The chain has TRBV9 and TRBJ2-1; 7 positions match TRBD1. This CDR3 contains 15 residues. Germline loops: CDR1 SGDLS, CDR2 YYNGEE. Trimming at V came to 1 base and at J to 4 bases, leaving 5 bases not matched to a gene. The DNA for the CDR3 is TGTGCCAGCAGCGTAAATACAGGGGAGTACAATGAGCAGTTCTTC. Protein sequence: CASSVNTGEYNEQFF.

The genes are TRBV10-3 and TRBJ2-4, with 9 nucleotides matching TRBD1. V lost 10 bases and J lost 5; bases outside the gene matches: 6. This CDR3 is 13 amino acids long. Germline V gives CDR1 ENHRY, CDR2 SYGVKD. CDR3 bases: TGTGCCACCTCGAGGGACAGGGAAAACATTCAGTACTTC. It specifies CATSRDRENIQYF.

The chain links TRBV14 to TRBJ2-7; the D gene is possibly TRBD1 (6 bases). Trimming pared 2 bases from V and 4 bases from J, leaving 18 bases between. The CDR3 is made up of 16 amino acids. The germline V gene has CDR1 SGHDN and CDR2 FVKESK. As DNA, the CDR3 is TGTGCCAGCAGCCAAACACAGGGCAGGGGTCTTTACGAGCAGTACTTC. This sequence encodes CASSQTQGRGLYEQYF.